A selection of T cell receptor beta chains follows, all from one sample in a study of blood T cell repertoires in COVID-19. Profiled with immunoSEQ multiplex PCR; TCRdb holds only in-frame clones, not every one. The repertoire holds a few hundred thousand clones, approximately 87% seen once, with 2% to 3% in the top ten. What was sequenced was peripheral blood. The receptors come from a woman aged 50 to 60 with acute or convalescent COVID-19. The CDR3 runs from the conserved cysteine through the conserved F or W. The order of the fields is clone size, J gene, V gene, D gene, CDR3 protein, CDR3 DNA. D genes are given only for firm matches. Size tells how often a clone was seen (once, few, many) or the class of an expanded clone, and some rows leave it out.

abundance: NA; j_gene: TRBJ2-7; v_gene: TRBV7-9; d_gene: TRBD1; CDR3aa: CASSFGTALEQYF; CDR3nt: TGTGCCAGCAGCTTCGGGACAGCCCTCGAGCAGTACTTC
abundance: NA; j_gene: TRBJ1-4; v_gene: TRBV27; d_gene: NA; CDR3aa: CASSLGAATNEKLFF; CDR3nt: TGTGCCAGCAGTTTGGGAGCAGCAACTAATGAAAAACTGTTTTTT
abundance: NA; j_gene: TRBJ2-5; v_gene: TRBV2; d_gene: NA; CDR3aa: CASSGQLEETQYF; CDR3nt: TGTGCCAGCAGTGGACAGCTCGAAGAGACCCAGTACTTC
abundance: NA; j_gene: TRBJ1-2; v_gene: TRBV9; d_gene: NA; CDR3aa: CASSVEPLEVDASGYTF; CDR3nt: TGTGCCAGCAGCGTAGAACCTTTGGAGGTGGACGCTTCCGGCTACACCTTC
abundance: NA; j_gene: TRBJ2-7; v_gene: TRBV5-8; d_gene: TRBD1; CDR3aa: CASSSRGISYEQYF; CDR3nt: TGTGCCAGCAGCTCCAGGGGGATTTCCTACGAGCAGTACTTC
abundance: once; j_gene: TRBJ2-7; v_gene: TRBV10-3; d_gene: NA; CDR3aa: CAISLVGQSSSYEQYF; CDR3nt: TGTGCCATCAGCCTCGTCGGACAGTCGAGCTCCTACGAGCAGTACTTC
abundance: few; j_gene: TRBJ1-4; v_gene: TRBV3-1/TRBV3-2; d_gene: NA; CDR3aa: CASSQEEGGEKLFF; CDR3nt: TGTGCCAGCAGCCAAGAGGAAGGGGGAGAAAAACTGTTTTTT
abundance: NA; j_gene: TRBJ2-7; v_gene: TRBV2; d_gene: NA; CDR3aa: CASSEEGQLGAYEQYF; CDR3nt: TGTGCCAGCAGTGAAGAAGGACAGCTGGGGGCATACGAGCAGTACTTC
abundance: NA; j_gene: TRBJ2-3; v_gene: TRBV24-1; d_gene: NA; CDR3aa: CATRDSQGGADTQYF; CDR3nt: TGTGCCACCAGGGATAGTCAGGGAGGTGCAGATACGCAGTATTTT
abundance: NA; j_gene: TRBJ2-7; v_gene: TRBV3-1/TRBV3-2; d_gene: NA; CDR3aa: CASSQAYEQYF; CDR3nt: TGTGCCAGCAGCCAAGCTTACGAGCAGTACTTC
abundance: NA; j_gene: TRBJ1-3; v_gene: TRBV27; d_gene: NA; CDR3aa: CASSPRGPGNTIYF; CDR3nt: TGTGCCAGCAGTCCGCGGGGGCCAGGAAACACCATATATTTT
abundance: NA; j_gene: TRBJ1-4; v_gene: TRBV28; d_gene: TRBD1; CDR3aa: CASNPIRDRVEKLFF; CDR3nt: TGTGCCAGCAATCCGATCCGGGACAGGGTAGAAAAACTGTTTTTT
abundance: NA; j_gene: TRBJ2-6; v_gene: TRBV29-1; d_gene: NA; CDR3aa: CSVDGGDPGANVLTF; CDR3nt: TGCAGCGTTGACGGGGGAGATCCTGGGGCCAACGTCCTGACTTTC
abundance: NA; j_gene: TRBJ1-4; v_gene: TRBV4-3; d_gene: NA; CDR3aa: CASSLIPGTNEKLFF; CDR3nt: TGCGCCAGCAGCCTTATCCCGGGGACTAATGAAAAACTGTTTTTT
abundance: NA; j_gene: TRBJ1-6; v_gene: TRBV11-2; d_gene: NA; CDR3aa: CASSPFRRGSNSPLHF; CDR3nt: TGTGCCAGCAGCCCCTTTCGCAGGGGCTCCAATTCACCCCTCCACTTT
abundance: NA; j_gene: TRBJ2-7; v_gene: TRBV21-1; d_gene: NA; CDR3aa: CASSTPGQGAGWLAGRLGYEQYF; CDR3nt: TGTGCCAGCAGCACACCGGGACAGGGGGCGGGTTGGCTAGCGGGGAGATTAGGGTACGAGCAGTACTTC
abundance: NA; j_gene: TRBJ2-3; v_gene: TRBV30; d_gene: NA; CDR3aa: CAWSVLAHTQYF; CDR3nt: TGTGCCTGGAGTGTACTAGCACATACGCAGTATTTT
abundance: NA; j_gene: TRBJ2-7; v_gene: TRBV27; d_gene: TRBD2; CDR3aa: CASSFRSSGTQTPTYEQYF; CDR3nt: TGTGCCAGCAGTTTTCGGTCTAGCGGGACCCAGACACCCACCTACGAGCAGTACTTC
abundance: once; j_gene: TRBJ1-6; v_gene: TRBV5-3; d_gene: NA; CDR3aa: CARSGLYSNSPLHF; CDR3nt: TGTGCCAGAAGCGGTCTATATTCTAATTCACCCCTCCACTTT
abundance: NA; j_gene: TRBJ2-1; v_gene: TRBV21-1; d_gene: NA; CDR3aa: CASSKTRLPTYNEQFF; CDR3nt: TGTGCCAGCAGCAAGACTAGATTGCCCACCTACAATGAGCAGTTCTTC
abundance: NA; j_gene: TRBJ2-3; v_gene: TRBV6-5; d_gene: TRBD2; CDR3aa: CASSSTSRTDTQYF; CDR3nt: TGTGCCAGCAGTTCGACTAGCCGGACAGATACGCAGTATTTT
abundance: NA; j_gene: TRBJ1-2; v_gene: TRBV7-2; d_gene: NA; CDR3aa: CASSLTGLVHGYTF; CDR3nt: TGTGCCAGCAGCTTAACAGGGTTAGTGCATGGCTACACCTTC
abundance: NA; j_gene: TRBJ1-5; v_gene: TRBV7-9; d_gene: TRBD1; CDR3aa: CASSRTGGSQPQHF; CDR3nt: TGTGCCAGCAGCCGGACAGGGGGCAGTCAGCCCCAGCATTTT
abundance: NA; j_gene: TRBJ2-7; v_gene: TRBV6-2/TRBV6-3; d_gene: TRBD2; CDR3aa: CASSYPLAGAGEQYF; CDR3nt: TGTGCCAGCAGTTATCCGTTAGCGGGAGCCGGCGAGCAGTACTTC
abundance: NA; j_gene: TRBJ2-7; v_gene: TRBV20-1; d_gene: TRBD1; CDR3aa: CSANRGYEQYF; CDR3nt: TGCAGTGCAAACAGGGGGTACGAGCAGTACTTC
abundance: NA; j_gene: TRBJ2-7; v_gene: TRBV10-3; d_gene: TRBD2; CDR3aa: CAISLAGGGEQYF; CDR3nt: TGTGCCATCAGTCTGGCGGGGGGCGGCGAGCAGTACTTC
abundance: NA; j_gene: TRBJ2-5; v_gene: TRBV5-4; d_gene: NA; CDR3aa: CASSPSRGGEETQYF; CDR3nt: TGTGCCAGCAGCCCCAGCAGAGGGGGGGAGGAGACCCAGTACTTC
abundance: NA; j_gene: TRBJ2-7; v_gene: TRBV21-1; d_gene: NA; CDR3aa: CASIWVAGGAEQYF; CDR3nt: NA
abundance: few; j_gene: TRBJ1-4; v_gene: TRBV19; d_gene: NA; CDR3aa: CASSFSTFNEKLFF; CDR3nt: TGTGCCAGTAGTTTTAGCACCTTTAATGAAAAACTGTTTTTT